The 19 T cell receptor beta chains in this list originate from one sample, sequenced in a study of cytomegalovirus exposure and HLA in healthy donors. The PCR ran on 60 Vbeta and 13 Jbeta primers. Clones were sequenced by immunoSEQ multiplex PCR, and TCRdb holds only the in-frame ones, with some missing. The sample has 120,000 or so clones; 75% are singletons. Material for sequencing was PBMCs. The receptors derive from a woman aged 45-65 years in good health and CMV-seronegative.

This chain joins TRBV2 and TRBJ1-2; 12 nucleotides match TRBD1. Germline CDR1 and CDR2: SNHLY and FYNNEI. V shed 3 bases, J shed 8 bases, and the junction held 7 bases outside the gene matches. CDR3 length equals 15 residues. The CDR3 reads CASSEPGQGARGYTF. CDR3 nucleotide sequence: TGTGCCAGCAGTGAGCCGGGACAGGGGGCGCGGGGCTACACCTTC. Complete variable domain (other parts from reference TRBV2 and TRBJ1-2): EPEVTQTPSHQVTQMGQEVILRCVPISNHLYFYWYRQILGQKVEFLVSFYNNEISEKSEIFDDQFSVERPDGSNFTLKIRSTKLEDSAMYFCASSEPGQGARGYTFGSGTRLTVV.

This clone has just a few counts. V usage is TRBV6-5 and J usage is TRBJ2-2, with TRBD1 as a possible D gene (5 bases). The CDR3 has 12 residues. Germline CDR1 reads MNHEY; CDR2 reads SVGAGI. The V gene lost 6 bases and the J gene lost 7 bases, with 9 bases spanning the gap. The CDR3 protein is CASRSGHGELFF. As DNA, the CDR3 is TGTGCCAGCAGATCAGGACACGGGGAGCTGTTTTTT.

The CDR3, as DNA: TGTGCCAGCACGGTCACAGATACGCAGTATTTT. Protein: CASTVTDTQYF. The V and J genes are TRBV7-2 and TRBJ2-3; D is ambiguous. This CDR3 region has 11 residues. Germline V CDR1 and CDR2: SGHTA, FQGNSA. Trimming cost V 7 bases and J 2 bases, with 4 bases left between them.

The chain is built from TRBV27 and TRBJ1-1, with 8 positions matching TRBD1. This CDR3 comprises 13 residues. Germline-derived CDR1 and CDR2 are MNHEY and SMNVEV (reference sequence). Losses at the gene ends were 3 bases for V and 10 bases for J; bases not matched to a gene: 7. CDR3 nucleotides: TGTGCCAGCAGTTTGCGACAGGGGATGGCAGCTTTCTTT. It is translated as CASSLRQGMAAFF.

The V and J genes are TRBV9 and TRBJ2-3, with 8 bases matching TRBD2. V shed 3 bases and J 4 bases; nucleotides not matched to a gene: 16. CDR1 and CDR2 (germline): SGDLS, YYNGEE. The CDR3 runs 18 residues. For the CDR3, the DNA is TGTGCCAGCAGCGGATCACTACTAGCGGAGGTAGGGGCAGATACGCAGTATTTT. As protein: CASSGSLLAEVGADTQYF.

This sequence joins TRBV9 and TRBJ2-1; TRBD2 aligns across 8 bases. The CDR3 has 19 residues. V lost 1 base to trimming and J lost 0 bases; unmatched junction nucleotides: 12. Germline CDR1 reads SGDLS; CDR2 reads YYNGEE. CDR3 amino acids: CASSVRLAGLSSSYNEQFF. The CDR3 bases are TGTGCCAGCAGCGTACGGCTAGCGGGCTTATCAAGCTCCTACAATGAGCAGTTCTTC. Filled out from reference TRBV9 and TRBJ2-1, the complete variable domain reads DSGVTQTPKHLITATGQRVTLRCSPRSGDLSVYWYQQSLDQGLQFLIQYYNGEERAKGNILERFSAQQFPDLHSELNLSSLELGDSALYFCASSVRLAGLSSSYNEQFFGPGTRLTVL.

In nucleotides, the CDR3 is TGTGCCAGCAGCTTTCTAGATACGCAGTATTTT. Translating gives CASSFLDTQYF. The genes are TRBV11-1 and TRBJ2-3; D gene unclear. V lost 3 bases to trimming and J lost 5 bases, with 3 bases between them. CDR1 and CDR2 (germline): SGHAT, FQDESV (reference sequence). There are 11 residues in the CDR3.

V gene TRBV28 combines with J gene TRBJ2-7, with a possible D match to TRBD2 (6 bases). Germline V gene data show CDR1 as MDHEN and CDR2 as SYDVKM. Trimming left V 5 bases short and J 2 bases short, with 19 bases between. The CDR3 is made up of 16 amino acids. Here the CDR3 DNA reads TGTGCCAGCAGTCCAAACTCGGAGGGCCTCCCCTACGAGCAGTACTTC. The encoded protein is CASSPNSEGLPYEQYF.

The gene calls are TRBV4-3 and TRBJ1-2; TRBD1 might be the D (5 bases). Germline loops: CDR1 LGHNA, CDR2 YSLEER. Trimming left V 1 base short and J 6 bases short, with 12 bases between. The CDR3 totals 14 residues. In nucleotides, the CDR3 is TGCGCCAGCAGCCAAGTTGGGGGGTGGGATGGCTACACCTTC. Its translation is CASSQVGGWDGYTF.

This chain joins TRBV21-1 and TRBJ2-5; the D call of TRBD1 is as the table states it, not checked on the DNA. TRBV21-1 is tagged as a pseudogene. This CDR3 has 17 residues. The CDR3 coding sequence is TGTGCCAGCAGCAAAAGGGGGACAGGGTTTTGTAGAGAGACCCAGTACTTC. It translates to CASSKRGTGFCRETQYF.

For the CDR3, the DNA is TGTGCCAGCAGCGTCGGACTAGCGGACTACAATGAGCAGTTCTTC. Protein: CASSVGLADYNEQFF. The rearrangement links TRBV9 to TRBJ2-1; 10 bases match TRBD2. In germline, CDR1 is SGDLS, CDR2 YYNGEE. This CDR3 has 15 residues. The V gene end was trimmed by 2 bases and the J gene end by 3 bases; junction bases not matched to a gene: 2.

This clone has a single count. This rearrangement joins TRBV9 to TRBJ2-3; 7 bases are a match to TRBD1. The CDR3 length is 15 residues. V lost 4 bases to trimming and J lost 5 bases; unmatched junction nucleotides: 10. Germline V gene data show CDR1 as SGDLS and CDR2 as YYNGEE. For the CDR3, the DNA is TGTGCCAGCAGCCCGCAGGGGGTAGAGGTAGATACGCAGTATTTT. It yields the protein CASSPQGVEVDTQYF.

This chain joins TRBV7-2 and TRBJ2-5, with TRBD1 identical over 7 bases. The closer fit of TRBJ2-7 to the DNA end suggests the J call may be wrong. The germline gives CDR1 SGHTA, CDR2 FQGNSA. The CDR3 is made up of 14 amino acids. CDR3 sequence reads: CASSLDRFSYEQYF. The CDR3 bases are TGTGCCAGCAGCTTGGACAGGTTCTCCTACGAGCAGTACTTC.

This rearrangement joins TRBV30 to TRBJ2-7; no reliable D call. From germline, CDR1 is GTSNPN and CDR2 SVGIG (reference sequence). This CDR3 spans 13 amino acids. Trimming removed 2 bases from V and 0 bases from J, with 8 bases in between. In nucleotides, the CDR3 is TGTGCCTGGAGTAAGGAGAGCTCCTACGAGCAGTACTTC. This sequence encodes CAWSKESSYEQYF.

This clone was observed a handful of times. This rearrangement joins TRBV14 to TRBJ2-2, with D perhaps matching TRBD1 (6 bases). Germline V gene data show CDR1 as SGHDN and CDR2 as FVKESK. V was clipped by 7 bases and J by 4 bases, with 13 bases between them. The CDR3 has 14 amino acids. The DNA for the CDR3 is TGTGCCAGCAACAGGGCCCAGGGCACCGGGGAGCTGTTTTTT. Protein product: CASNRAQGTGELFF.

This clone was seen more than once but under ten times. The V gene is TRBV11-1, the J gene TRBJ2-1; 16 positions match TRBD2. V lost 4 bases to trimming and J lost 8 bases; unmatched junction nucleotides: 5. The CDR3 loop spans 16 amino acids. Germline CDR1 and CDR2: SGHAT and FQDESV (reference sequence). CDR3 nucleotides: TGTGCCAGCAGCTCCGGGACTAGCGGGAGGGCCTATGAGCAGTTCTTC. Translation: CASSSGTSGRAYEQFF. Variable domain in full (rest from reference TRBV11-1 and TRBJ2-1): EAEVAQSPRYKITEKSQAVAFWCDPISGHATLYWYRQILGQGPELLVQFQDESVVDDSQLPKDRFSAERLKGVDSTLKIQPAELGDSAMYLCASSSGTSGRAYEQFFGPGTRLTVL.

Of note for this clone: An end of the junction differs from the germline gene, which may be a read error. The chain recombines TRBV7-9 with TRBJ1-2; 8 bases fit TRBD1. The CDR3 covers 14 residues. CDR1 is SEHNR, CDR2 FQNEAQ, per germline (reference sequence). Here the CDR3 reads CSSSGGTGDYGYTF. Written as DNA, the CDR3 is TGTTCCAGCAGCGGCGGGACAGGAGACTATGGCTACACCTTC.

V gene TRBV15 combines with J gene TRBJ2-3; 7 nucleotides agree with TRBD1. The CDR3 is 15 residues long. Germline-derived CDR1 and CDR2 are LNHNV and YYDKDF (reference sequence). V lost 1 base, J lost 3 bases, and 4 bases stayed unmatched. Written as DNA, the CDR3 is TGTGCCACCAGCAGAGTACGACAGGGTACAGATACGCAGTATTTT. It yields the protein CATSRVRQGTDTQYF.

This chain joins TRBV20-1 and TRBJ2-1, with D possibly TRBD2 on 5 matching bases. Between the trimmed V and J ends, which lost 3 bases and 15 bases, there was a span of 12 bases. Germline loops: CDR1 DFQATT, CDR2 SNEGSKA (reference sequence). The CDR3 spans 10 residues. CDR3 loop: CSARRERVFF. The DNA of the CDR3 is TGCAGTGCTAGGAGGGAGAGGGTGTTCTTC.